This TCR beta chain was captured by sequencing in a study of blood T cell repertoires in COVID-19. Background on the study: The samples span acute and convalescent COVID-19 from the United States, Italy and Spain. T cells, B-cell-depleted T cells, or PBMCs provided the cDNA or gDNA that served as material.

Those enrolled in Seattle joined during active infection and were followed longitudinally afterward. In the source study's methods: For nucleated cells, counts were estimated from reference gene primer amplification. TCRdb's copy holds only in-frame clones and misses some; the assay was immunoSEQ multiplex PCR. V, J and clone size are those of that table, while D and trimming were read from the DNA. The sample holds over 250,000 clones; 88% are singletons and the top ten take about 10%. The CDR3 loop spans 15 amino acids. Trimming stripped 7 bases from V and 0 bases from J, with 13 bases between. Germline V lookup: CDR1 MDHEN, CDR2 SYDVKM.

The clonotype was recovered from a woman in her 70s with COVID-19, enrolled during active disease. The chain couples TRBV28 to TRBJ1-5; no reliable D call. The sequencing input was peripheral blood. The DNA for the CDR3 is TGTGCCAGCAACGGGAGCCCCTATAGCAATCAGCCCCAGCATTTT. The encoded protein is CASNGSPYSNQPQHF. The whole variable domain, remainder taken from reference TRBV28 and TRBJ1-5, is DVKVTQSSRYLVKRTGEKVFLECVQDMDHENMFWYRQDPGLGLRLIYFSYDVKMKEKGDIPEGYSVSREKKERFSLILESASTNQTSMYLCASNGSPYSNQPQHFGDGTRLSIL.